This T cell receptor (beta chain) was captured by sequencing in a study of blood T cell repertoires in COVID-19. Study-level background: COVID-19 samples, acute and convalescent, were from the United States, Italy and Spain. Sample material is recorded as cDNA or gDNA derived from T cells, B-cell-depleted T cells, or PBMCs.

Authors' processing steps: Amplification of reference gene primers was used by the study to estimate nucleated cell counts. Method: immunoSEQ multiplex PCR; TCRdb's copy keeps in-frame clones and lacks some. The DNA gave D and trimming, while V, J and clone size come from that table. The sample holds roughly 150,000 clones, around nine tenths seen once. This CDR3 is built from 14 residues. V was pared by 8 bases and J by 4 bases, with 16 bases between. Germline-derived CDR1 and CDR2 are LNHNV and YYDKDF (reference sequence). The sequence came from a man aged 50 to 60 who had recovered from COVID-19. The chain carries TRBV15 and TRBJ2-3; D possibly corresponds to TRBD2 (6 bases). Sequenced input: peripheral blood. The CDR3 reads CATSRDRRADTQYF. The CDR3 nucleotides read TGTGCCACCTCGCGGGACCGGAGGGCAGATACGCAGTATTTT. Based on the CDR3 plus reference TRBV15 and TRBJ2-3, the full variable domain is DAMVIQNPRYQVTQFGKPVTLSCSQTLNHNVMYWYQQKSSQAPKLLFHYYDKDFNNEADTPDNFQSRRPNTSFCFLDIRSPGLGDTAMYLCATSRDRRADTQYFGPGTRLTVL.